The 30 T cell receptor beta chains presented below share a single source sample, sequenced in a study of breast tumors, draining lymph nodes, adjacent tissues. The lymph nodes were axillary draining lymph nodes from breast cancer patients. TCRdb independently ran MiXCR on the multiplex PCR reads; one entry per CDR3 protein. Among about 200,000 distinct CDR3 sequences listed, approximately 33% were seen once. Sequences were obtained from axillary lymph node tissue. These receptors originate from a female donor with breast cancer. Some clones in this sample may be carry-over from other donors' samples.

At least ten counts were recorded for this clonotype. This chain connects TRBV20-1 to TRBJ2-2; D unresolved. V was clipped by 2 bases and J by 1 base, with 2 bases between them. The germline V gene has CDR1 DFQATT and CDR2 SNEGSKA (reference sequence). This CDR3 contains 12 residues. The chain's CDR3 is CSARWNTGELFF. The CDR3 DNA follows: TGCAGTGCTAGATGGAACACCGGGGAGCTGTTTTTT.

The rearrangement uses TRBV28 and TRBJ1-2; 7 nucleotides align to TRBD1. V was clipped by 6 bases and J by 4 bases; unmatched bases: 11. Germline V gene sequence: CDR1 MDHEN, CDR2 SYDVKM. The length of the CDR3 is 15 residues. CDR3 sequence (DNA): TGTGCCAGCAGACCCACGACAGGGTTTAGCTATGGCTACACCTTC. Translated: CASRPTTGFSYGYTF.

This clonotype has ten or more counts. One junction end does not reproduce the germline sequence, and a read error may be involved. The chain is built from TRBV15 and TRBJ2-1; 9 nucleotides match TRBD1. CDR3 length: 16 amino acids. Germline values: CDR1 LNHNV, CDR2 YYDKDF (reference sequence). CDR3 sequence: CATRRDLDRGHNEQFF. The DNA of the CDR3 is TGTGCCACCAGGAGAGATCTGGACAGGGGCCATAATGAGCAGTTCTTC. Using reference TRBV15 and TRBJ2-1 for the parts outside the CDR3, the full variable domain is DAMVIQNPRYQVTQFGKPVTLSCSQTLNHNVMYWYQQKSSQAPKLLFHYYDKDFNNEADTPDNFQSRRPNTSFCFLDIRSPGLGDTAMYLCATRRDLDRGHNEQFFGPGTRLTVL.

Comment on this clonotype: A much larger clone differs from this one at a single base, so this may be a read error. V gene TRBV20-1 combines with J gene TRBJ2-1, with D possibly TRBD1 on 5 matching bases. CDR1 is DFQATT and CDR2 is SNEGSKA in the germline V gene (reference sequence). This CDR3 spans 13 amino acids. The CDR3 DNA is TGCAGTGCTTTAGGGGTGGCCTACAGTGAGCAGTTCTTC. This translates into CSALGVAYSEQFF.

This clonotype has a count of ten or more. The chain couples TRBV20-1 to TRBJ1-2, with D possibly matching TRBD1 (5 bases). V lost 0 bases, J lost 4 bases, and 12 bases lay in between. This CDR3 has 14 amino acids. Germline CDR1 is DFQATT and CDR2 is SNEGSKA (reference sequence). The CDR3 bases are TGCAGTGCTAGAGAGGCCGGTAGGGGCTATGGCTACACCTTC. It encodes CSAREAGRGYGYTF.

The V gene is TRBV9, the J gene TRBJ2-1; D is undetermined. Germline loops: CDR1 SGDLS, CDR2 YYNGEE. CDR3 size: 11 residues. V was pared by 4 bases and J by 14 bases, with 13 bases between. The CDR3 coding sequence is TGTGCCAGCAGCAACCCGCCCCCGGAGTTCTTC. Its translation is CASSNPPPEFF.

This sequence joins TRBV6-6 and TRBJ1-1, with 7 bases fitting TRBD1. Germline CDR1 reads MNHNY; CDR2 reads SVGAGI (reference sequence). Trimming took 4 bases from V and 1 from J; bases not matched to a gene: 6. The CDR3 runs to 15 residues. CDR3 sequence: CASSSPGGGNTEAFF. DNA for the CDR3: TGTGCCAGCAGTTCTCCAGGGGGAGGGAACACTGAAGCTTTCTTT.

In this sample, this clonotype turned up many times. CDR3 nucleotide sequence: TGCGCCAGCAGCTTGGCCGGGGGAAAACCTACGTACGAGCAGTACTTC. Its protein product is CASSLAGGKPTYEQYF. The chain joins TRBV5-1 to TRBJ2-7; tentatively, D is TRBD2 (6 bases). Germline V CDR1 and CDR2: SGHRS, YFSETQ. Trimming pared 0 bases from V and 4 bases from J, leaving 17 bases between. The CDR3 spans 16 residues.

The chain is built from TRBV9 and TRBJ1-2, with D perhaps matching TRBD1 (6 bases). The CDR3 runs 16 residues. V was pared by 4 bases and J by 2 bases, with 18 bases between. Germline CDR1 SGDLS, CDR2 YYNGEE. The CDR3 DNA sequence: TGTGCCAGCAGCATAGGAACAGGGAATGACAACTATGGCTACACCTTC. Protein product: CASSIGTGNDNYGYTF. Combining the CDR3 with reference TRBV9 and TRBJ1-2 gives the whole variable domain DSGVTQTPKHLITATGQRVTLRCSPRSGDLSVYWYQQSLDQGLQFLIQYYNGEERAKGNILERFSAQQFPDLHSELNLSSLELGDSALYFCASSIGTGNDNYGYTFGSGTRLTVV.

The sample holds many counts of this clonotype. This chain uses TRBV5-6 with TRBJ2-7, with TRBD2 as a possible D gene (6 bases). The ends were cut back, 1 base at V and 2 bases at J, with 13 bases in the middle. There are 15 residues in the CDR3. Looked up from germline, CDR1 is SGHDT and CDR2 is YYEEEE. CDR3 DNA: TGTGCCAGCAGCTTGTACACTAGCCTCACCTACGAGCAGTACTTC. Translating gives CASSLYTSLTYEQYF.

Points on this clonotype: A junction boundary mismatches the germline segment, possibly from a read error. The rearrangement uses TRBV15 and TRBJ1-3, with unresolved D. Germline lookup yields CDR1 LNHNV and CDR2 YYDKDF (reference sequence). This CDR3 has 15 amino acids. CDR3 bases: TGTACCACCAGCAGAGAAGTGGGCTCTGGAAGCACCATATATTTT. Translated: CTTSREVGSGSTIYF.

This clonotype was detected ten times or more. The chain employs TRBV6-1 and TRBJ1-5, with 9 bases lining up with TRBD1. V shed 4 bases and J 1 base; nucleotides not matched to a gene: 8. The CDR3 covers 17 residues. Germline assignment: CDR1 MNHNS and CDR2 SASEGT. CDR3 bases: TGTGCCAGCAGTGGATTACAGGGGGCGCGAAGCAATCAGCCCCAGCATTTT. Its translation is CASSGLQGARSNQPQHF.

This clonotype was observed a single time. The chain recombines TRBV20-1 with TRBJ1-3; D perhaps matches TRBD1 (5 bases). CDR3 length: 14 amino acids. Germline lookup yields CDR1 DFQATT and CDR2 SNEGSKA (reference sequence). V was pared by 5 bases and J by 0 bases, with 11 bases between. The CDR3 sequence is CSASPGSSGNTIYF. Here the CDR3 DNA reads TGCAGTGCTTCCCCAGGGAGCTCTGGAAACACCATATATTTT.

This clonotype was recorded a few times. The chain joins TRBV11-2 to TRBJ2-1; D gene ambiguous. The CDR3 runs to 16 residues. V gave up 1 base and J gave up 0 bases, with 10 bases separating them. Germline V CDR1 and CDR2: SGHAT, FQNNGV. The CDR3 DNA sequence: TGTGCCAGCAGCTTAGGAGTCCTGAGCTCCTACAATGAGCAGTTCTTC. Protein sequence: CASSLGVLSSYNEQFF. Variable domain in full (rest from reference TRBV11-2 and TRBJ2-1): EAGVAQSPRYKIIEKRQSVAFWCNPISGHATLYWYQQILGQGPKLLIQFQNNGVVDDSQLPKDRFSAERLKGVDSTLKIQPAKLEDSAVYLCASSLGVLSSYNEQFFGPGTRLTVL.

At least ten counts were recorded for this clonotype. The chain combines TRBV14 with TRBJ2-7; tentatively, D is TRBD1 (5 bases). This CDR3 has 14 amino acids. Germline values: CDR1 SGHDN, CDR2 FVKESK. V was pared by 1 base and J by 1 base, with 8 bases between. CDR3: CASSQGQFSYEQYF. The CDR3, as DNA: TGTGCCAGCAGCCAAGGACAGTTTTCCTACGAGCAGTACTTC.

This clonotype appeared many times. This rearrangement joins TRBV6-5 to TRBJ2-2; D not certain. The CDR3 spans 13 residues. The V end lost 5 bases, the J end lost 4 bases, and 8 bases lay between the germline ends. CDR1 and CDR2 (germline): MNHEY, SVGAGI. CDR3 bases: TGTGCCAGCAGTCCCAAATTCACCGGGGAGCTGTTTTTT. It encodes CASSPKFTGELFF.

This clonotype came up many times. CDR3 amino acids: CASSQPRLKYGYTF. The CDR3 DNA reads TGTGCCAGCAGCCAACCCAGGTTGAAGTATGGCTACACCTTC. This chain connects TRBV3-1 to TRBJ1-2; D remains unclear. Between the trimmed V and J ends, which lost 2 bases and 5 bases, there was a span of 12 bases. Germline CDR1 LGHDT, CDR2 YNNKEL (reference sequence). The CDR3 runs 14 residues. The full variable domain, its missing parts supplied by reference TRBV3-1 and TRBJ1-2, is DTAVSQTPKYLVTQMGNDKSIKCEQNLGHDTMYWYKQDSKKFLKIMFSYNNKELIINETVPNRFSPKSPDKAHLNLHINSLELGDSAVYFCASSQPRLKYGYTFGSGTRLTVV.

The gene calls are TRBV19 and TRBJ2-7; 11 nucleotides line up with TRBD1. The CDR3 runs to 14 residues. J was trimmed by 3 bases and V by 5 bases; bases with no gene match: 3. The germline gives CDR1 LNHDA, CDR2 SQIVND (reference sequence). Here the CDR3 reads CASSAGQGGYEQYF. The CDR3 nucleotides read TGTGCCAGTAGTGCGGGACAGGGGGGCTACGAGCAGTACTTC.

With respect to this clonotype: A clone one base away is much larger, so this may be a read error. The gene calls are TRBV20-1 and TRBJ2-7, with TRBD1 matching 7 bases. Germline trimming cut 3 bases from V and 6 bases from J; bases unmatched to any gene: 11. CDR1 DFQATT and CDR2 SNEGSKA come from the germline V gene (reference sequence). The length of the CDR3 is 14 residues. CDR3 in amino acids: CSASLSQGYSEQYF. DNA for the CDR3: TGCAGTGCTAGTCTCTCACAGGGGTACTCCGAGCAGTACTTC.

This clonotype was seen many times. The V and J genes are TRBV20-1 and TRBJ1-5; D is perhaps TRBD1 (6 bases). With 6 bases removed from V and 3 bases from J, the gap between germline ends came to 18 bases. The germline gives CDR1 DFQATT, CDR2 SNEGSKA (reference sequence). The CDR3 spans 15 residues. The CDR3 here is CSASPPGDINQPQHF. The CDR3 DNA reads as TGCAGTGCGTCACCCCCAGGGGATATCAATCAGCCCCAGCATTTT.

J is TRBJ1-1 and V is TRBV29-1, with 7 positions matching TRBD1. From germline, CDR1 is SQVTM and CDR2 ANQGSEA. J was trimmed by 2 bases and V by 0 bases; bases with no gene match: 9. The CDR3 has 16 residues. The CDR3 DNA reads TGCAGCGTTGAAGAATCAGGGGGATTCATTAACACTGAAGCTTTCTTT. Translation gives CSVEESGGFINTEAFF.

There are many counts of this clonotype. The V and J genes are TRBV7-6 and TRBJ2-7, with 9 bases matching TRBD1. The length of the CDR3 is 15 residues. Germline V gives CDR1 SGHVS, CDR2 FNYEAQ. Unmatched junction bases numbered 12, after V lost 5 bases and J lost 7 bases. The CDR3: CASSATGGSVREQYF. The CDR3 nucleotides read TGTGCCAGCAGCGCGACAGGGGGGTCCGTCAGGGAGCAGTACTTC.

Many counts were recorded for this clonotype. V gene TRBV11-2 combines with J gene TRBJ1-2; D not resolved. Germline values: CDR1 SGHAT, CDR2 FQNNGV. This CDR3 is 12 amino acids long. V gave up 3 bases and J gave up 5 bases, with 7 bases separating them. For the CDR3, the DNA is TGTGCCAGCAGCTTGACCAGATATGGCTACACCTTC. Amino acids: CASSLTRYGYTF. Full variable domain (outside the CDR3, taken from reference TRBV11-2 and TRBJ1-2): EAGVAQSPRYKIIEKRQSVAFWCNPISGHATLYWYQQILGQGPKLLIQFQNNGVVDDSQLPKDRFSAERLKGVDSTLKIQPAKLEDSAVYLCASSLTRYGYTFGSGTRLTVV.

Concerning this clonotype itself: This may arise from a read error, as a much more abundant clone is one base away. The chain recombines TRBV20-1 with TRBJ2-1; the match to TRBD2 covers 11 bases. The CDR3 extends over 17 amino acids. V shed 6 bases and J 1 base; nucleotides not matched to a gene: 11. CDR1 is DFQATT, CDR2 SNEGSKA, per germline (reference sequence). The CDR3 sequence is CSAPDRGLAASYNEQFF. The CDR3 DNA is TGCAGTGCCCCAGATAGGGGACTAGCGGCGTCCTACAATGAGCAGTTCTTC.

There are many counts of this clonotype. This chain links TRBV2 with TRBJ2-6, with D hard to call. Trimming shortened V by 2 bases and J by 3 bases, and 11 bases separated the two germline ends. Germline V gene data show CDR1 as SNHLY and CDR2 as FYNNEI. This CDR3 region has 16 residues. CDR3 amino acids: CASSEYGVSGANVLTF. CDR3 in DNA: TGTGCCAGCAGTGAATATGGGGTCAGTGGGGCCAACGTCCTGACTTTC. The variable domain in full, completed from reference TRBV2 and TRBJ2-6, reads EPEVTQTPSHQVTQMGQEVILRCVPISNHLYFYWYRQILGQKVEFLVSFYNNEISEKSEIFDDQFSVERPDGSNFTLKIRSTKLEDSAMYFCASSEYGVSGANVLTFGAGSRLTVL.

This clonotype appeared many times. The rearrangement links TRBV30 to TRBJ1-4; possible D gene TRBD1, 6 bases. V was trimmed by 0 bases and J by 10 bases, leaving 21 bases between them. Per germline, CDR1 GTSNPN and CDR2 SVGIG (reference sequence). CDR3 length equals 16 residues. The DNA of the CDR3 is TGTGCCTGGAGTGTTCCTCAAACAACGGGGGGCGGAAAACTGTTTTTT. This codes for CAWSVPQTTGGGKLFF.

A few counts support this clonotype. V and J are TRBV10-3 and TRBJ1-1, with D perhaps TRBD1 (5 bases). V was pared by 4 bases and J by 0 bases, with 15 bases between. The CDR3 is made up of 16 amino acids. CDR1 is ENHRY, CDR2 SYGVKD, per germline. The CDR3 reads CAISGGGDGMNTEAFF. The CDR3 nucleotides are TGTGCCATCAGTGGCGGGGGGGACGGGATGAACACTGAAGCTTTCTTT.

In its sample, this clonotype was seen a few times. The V and J genes are TRBV6-2 or TRBV6-3 and TRBJ1-5; possible D gene TRBD1, 6 bases. This CDR3 is built from 17 residues. Germline V CDR1 and CDR2: MNHEY, SVGEGT. Trimming stripped 6 bases from V and 5 bases from J, with 23 bases between. CDR3 amino acids: CASSPYRTRGLDQPQHF. The CDR3 DNA reads as TGTGCCAGCAGCCCCTACCGGACAAGGGGGTTGGATCAGCCCCAGCATTTT.

The table lists this clonotype with many counts. The rearrangement uses TRBV19 and TRBJ2-5; D may correspond to TRBD1 or TRBD2 (6 bases each). This CDR3 is 13 amino acids long. Germline V gene lookup returns CDR1 LNHDA and CDR2 SQIVND (reference sequence). V dropped 3 bases and J dropped 5 bases, with 10 bases sitting between them. The CDR3 region has the DNA TGTGCCAGTAGTATCGGGGGCTTGGAGACCCAGTACTTC. Its protein product is CASSIGGLETQYF.

This rearrangement joins TRBV6-2 or TRBV6-3 to TRBJ2-5; the D gene is possibly TRBD2 (6 bases). There are 11 residues in the CDR3. Germline assignment: CDR1 MNHEY and CDR2 SVGEGT. V gave up 7 bases and J gave up 4 bases, with 7 bases separating them. CDR3 region: CASTAGETQYF. In nucleotides, the CDR3 is TGTGCCAGCACAGCGGGAGAGACCCAGTACTTC.